Presented here are 9 T cell receptor beta chains from one specimen sequenced in a study of monozygotic twins with inflammatory bowel disease. TCRdb derives one entry per CDR3 protein from the 5' RACE reads, leaving out DNA. This listing includes 300,000 to 400,000 distinct CDR3 sequences. The specimen was blood. These receptors were collected from a human donor with ulcerative colitis or Crohn's disease, or a healthy co-twin of an affected twin (not recorded which).

The chain has TRBV5-1 and TRBJ1-1; TCRdb's D call of TRBD1 is untestable without DNA. The CDR3 is 14 residues long. Germline loops: CDR1 SGHRS, CDR2 YFSETQ. This CDR3 is CASKDGQGVTEAFF.

The chain is built from TRBV12-3 or TRBV12-4 and TRBJ2-7; with no DNA, the TCRdb D assignment of TRBD1 cannot be verified. This CDR3 has 15 residues. The CDR3 reads CASRPNRGSGYEQYF.

The CDR3 is CASSKSGREETQYF. The chain carries TRBV12-3 or TRBV12-4 and TRBJ2-5; the D call of TRBD2 rests on TCRdb alone, since no DNA is present to check it. The CDR3 extends over 14 amino acids.

The CDR3 sequence: CASRDPTAVPYYEQYF. This rearrangement joins TRBV27 to TRBJ2-7; TCRdb outputs TRBD1, but without DNA this stays unchecked. The length of the CDR3 is 16 residues. CDR1 and CDR2 from the germline V gene are MNHEY and SMNVEV (reference sequence).

This chain links TRBV5-1 with TRBJ2-2; TCRdb outputs TRBD1, but without DNA this stays unchecked. CDR1 is SGHRS and CDR2 is YFSETQ in the germline V gene. The length of the CDR3 is 13 residues. The CDR3 sequence is CASSHREAGELFF. The variable domain in full, completed from reference TRBV5-1 and TRBJ2-2, reads KAGVTQTPRYLIKTRGQQVTLSCSPISGHRSVSWYQQTPGQGLQFLFEYFSETQRNKGNFPGRFSGRQFSNSRSEMNVSTLELGDSALYLCASSHREAGELFFGEGSRLTVL.

The J gene is TRBJ1-1, the V gene TRBV21-1; no DNA is available, so the TRBD1 call from TCRdb remains unchecked. TRBV21-1 is a recognized pseudogene. The CDR3 runs 17 residues. The CDR3 loop reads CASTRDSKSIMNTEAFF.

The chain joins TRBV27 to TRBJ1-1. Germline-derived CDR1 and CDR2 are MNHEY and SMNVEV (reference sequence). The CDR3 is 15 residues long. This CDR3 reads CASSLSGEGNTEAFF.

The J gene is TRBJ2-1, the V gene TRBV7-9; there is no DNA to check the TCRdb D call of TRBD1. The germline CDR1 and CDR2 sequences are SEHNR and FQNEAQ (reference sequence). The length of the CDR3 is 16 residues. This CDR3 reads CASSLEGPVSYNEQFF. The full variable domain, with the rest looked up from reference TRBV7-9 and TRBJ2-1, is DTGVSQNPRHKITKRGQNVTFRCDPISEHNRLYWYRQTLGQGPEFLTYFQNEAQLEKSRLLSDRFSAERPKGSFSTLEIQRTEQGDSAMYLCASSLEGPVSYNEQFFGPGTRLTVL.

J is TRBJ2-5 and V is TRBV7-2; TCRdb picks TRBD1, but there is no DNA to check that call. The CDR3 has 17 residues. Germline V lookup: CDR1 SGHTA, CDR2 FQGNSA. This chain's CDR3 is CASSTPPTGLLQETQYF.